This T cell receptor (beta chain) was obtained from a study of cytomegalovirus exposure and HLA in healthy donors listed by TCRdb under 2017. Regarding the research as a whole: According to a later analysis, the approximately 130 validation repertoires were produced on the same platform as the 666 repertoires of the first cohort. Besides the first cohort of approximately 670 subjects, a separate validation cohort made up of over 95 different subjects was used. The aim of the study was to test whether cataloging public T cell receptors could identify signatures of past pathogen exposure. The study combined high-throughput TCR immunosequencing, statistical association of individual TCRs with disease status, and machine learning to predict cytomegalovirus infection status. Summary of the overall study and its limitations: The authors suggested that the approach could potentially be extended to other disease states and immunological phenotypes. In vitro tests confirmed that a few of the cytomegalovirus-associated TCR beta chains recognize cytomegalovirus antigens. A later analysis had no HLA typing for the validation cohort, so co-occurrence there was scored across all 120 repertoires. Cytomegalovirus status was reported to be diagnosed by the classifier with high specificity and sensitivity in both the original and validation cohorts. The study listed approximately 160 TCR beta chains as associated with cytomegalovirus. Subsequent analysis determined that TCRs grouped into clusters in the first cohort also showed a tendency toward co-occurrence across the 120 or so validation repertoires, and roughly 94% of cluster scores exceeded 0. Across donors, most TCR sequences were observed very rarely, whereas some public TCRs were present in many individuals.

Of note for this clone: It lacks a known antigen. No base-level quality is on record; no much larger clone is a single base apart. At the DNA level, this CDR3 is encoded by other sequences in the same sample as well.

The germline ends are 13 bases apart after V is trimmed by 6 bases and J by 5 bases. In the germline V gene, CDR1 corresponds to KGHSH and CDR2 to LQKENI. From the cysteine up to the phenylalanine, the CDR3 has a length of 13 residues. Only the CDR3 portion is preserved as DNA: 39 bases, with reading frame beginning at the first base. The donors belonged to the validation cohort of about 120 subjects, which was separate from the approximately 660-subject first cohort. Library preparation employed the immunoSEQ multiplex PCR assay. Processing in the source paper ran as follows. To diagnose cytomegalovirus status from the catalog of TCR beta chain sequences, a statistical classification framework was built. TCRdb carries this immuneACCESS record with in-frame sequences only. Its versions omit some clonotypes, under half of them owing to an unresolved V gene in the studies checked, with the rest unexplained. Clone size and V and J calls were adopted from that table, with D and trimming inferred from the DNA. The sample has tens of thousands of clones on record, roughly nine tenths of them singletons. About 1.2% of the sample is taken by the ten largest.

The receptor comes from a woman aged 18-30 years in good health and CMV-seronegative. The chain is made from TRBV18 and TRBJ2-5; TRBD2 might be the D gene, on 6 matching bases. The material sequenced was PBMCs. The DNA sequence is TGTGCCAGCTCTCCTGGGACTTTGGAGACCCAGTACTTC. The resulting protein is CASSPGTLETQYF.